This T cell receptor (beta chain) was sequenced during a study of human thymus T cells. This CDR3 has 20 residues. Germline V lookup: CDR1 MNHNS, CDR2 SASEGT. Unmatched junction bases numbered 15, after V lost 0 bases and J lost 0 bases. Thymic samples were excised during corrective heart operations. Clones were sequenced by immunoSEQ multiplex PCR, and TCRdb holds only the in-frame ones, with some missing. The sample has about 130,000 clones, about 94% seen once. This TCR derives from a boy under three years old with a congenital heart defect but otherwise immunologically healthy. The chain couples TRBV6-1 to TRBJ1-1; 8 bases are a match to TRBD1. Sequencing was done on a sample of thymus tissue. CDR3 region: CASSEASLVDRVGMNTEAFF. Written as DNA, the CDR3 is TGTGCCAGCAGTGAAGCGAGCTTAGTGGACAGGGTCGGGATGAACACTGAAGCTTTCTTT.